These T cell receptor beta chains were read from a single sample in a study of blood T cell repertoires in COVID-19. The data were produced by immunoSEQ multiplex PCR, yet TCRdb's version contains in-frame clones alone and is incomplete. The data hold roughly 250,000 clones, with 80% to 90% observed a single time. Sequences were obtained from PBMCs or T cells enriched from blood (not recorded which). Source of these receptors: a woman in her twenties or thirties who had recovered from COVID-19. The CDR3 runs from the conserved cysteine through the conserved F or W. Each record gives: D gene, J gene, clone size, V gene, CDR3 protein, CDR3 DNA. A D gene is named only where the DNA matches it firmly. Size tells how often a clone was seen (once, few, many) or the class of an expanded clone, and some rows leave it out.

D: .; J: TRBJ1-4; size: once; V: TRBV6-1; CDR3: CASSEVVRAWEKLFF; DNA: TGTGCCAGCAGTGAAGTCGTCAGGGCTTGGGAAAAACTGTTTTTT
D: .; J: TRBJ1-1; size: .; V: TRBV11-2; CDR3: CASSLGAGTEAFF; DNA: TGTGCCAGCAGCTTAGGGGCTGGGACTGAAGCTTTCTTT
D: TRBD1; J: TRBJ1-5; size: .; V: TRBV28; CDR3: CASSDGTGYNQPQHF; DNA: TGTGCCAGCAGTGATGGGACAGGGTATAATCAGCCCCAGCATTTT
D: .; J: TRBJ1-1; size: .; V: TRBV29-1; CDR3: CSAAGGGVEAFF; DNA: TGCAGCGCAGCGGGAGGAGGGGTTGAAGCTTTCTTT
D: .; J: TRBJ1-1; size: .; V: TRBV7-4; CDR3: CASVGVWTEAFF; DNA: TGTGCCTCCGTAGGGGTCTGGACTGAAGCTTTCTTT
D: .; J: TRBJ2-1; size: once; V: TRBV5-5; CDR3: CASSVTGSIYNEQFF; DNA: TGTGCCAGCAGCGTTACAGGGTCCATATACAATGAGCAGTTCTTC
D: TRBD1; J: TRBJ2-2; size: few; V: TRBV2; CDR3: CASSQPGTGGGGELFF; DNA: TGTGCCAGCAGCCAGCCAGGGACAGGAGGAGGCGGGGAGCTGTTTTTT
D: .; J: TRBJ1-1; size: once; V: TRBV28; CDR3: CASNLGRQNTEAFF; DNA: TGTGCCAGCAACTTGGGCAGACAGAACACTGAAGCTTTCTTT
D: TRBD2; J: TRBJ2-3; size: .; V: TRBV3-1/TRBV3-2; CDR3: CASSQERLAVSTDTQYF; DNA: TGTGCCAGCAGCCAAGAAAGACTAGCGGTGAGCACAGATACGCAGTATTTT
D: TRBD2; J: TRBJ2-7; size: .; V: TRBV4-2; CDR3: CASSQGRQGIGLAGYEQYF; DNA: TGTGCCAGCAGCCAAGGCCGGCAAGGCATAGGACTAGCAGGCTACGAGCAGTACTTC
D: TRBD1; J: TRBJ2-7; size: .; V: TRBV30; CDR3: CACSRGRAYEQYF; DNA: TGTGCCTGCAGCAGGGGGCGGGCCTACGAGCAGTACTTC
D: .; J: TRBJ1-1; size: .; V: TRBV5-1; CDR3: CASSSPGANTEAFF; DNA: TGCGCCAGCAGCTCCCCTGGGGCCAACACTGAAGCTTTCTTT